These T cell receptor beta chains were read from a single sample in a study of T cells after yellow fever vaccination. TCRdb re-called the 5' RACE reads with MiXCR, one entry per CDR3 protein. Among 170,000 or so distinct CDR3 sequences listed, 9.3% were seen once. Material: CD8+ T cells sorted from PBMCs, obtained 45 days after the yellow fever booster vaccination. All receptors derive from a man between 18 and 35 years old who received the YFV17D yellow fever vaccine. CDR3s include the opening cysteine and the closing phenylalanine or tryptophan. Fields, in order: V gene, J gene, D gene, clone size, CDR3 DNA, CDR3 protein. A D gene is named only where the DNA matches it firmly. Clone size is shown for a subset of rows, as once, few, many or a class of expanded clone.

v_call: TRBV30
j_call: TRBJ1-4
d_call: -
clone_size: -
cdr3_nt: TGTGCCTGGAGTGTAGGACATTCGCCCGTTGAAAAACTGTTTTTT
cdr3_aa: CAWSVGHSPVEKLFF

v_call: TRBV11-1
j_call: TRBJ2-7
d_call: TRBD1
clone_size: -
cdr3_nt: TGTGCCAGCAGCTCGGCCGCGACAGGGTTCGAGCAGTACTTC
cdr3_aa: CASSSAATGFEQYF

v_call: TRBV12-3/TRBV12-4
j_call: TRBJ2-2
d_call: -
clone_size: -
cdr3_nt: TGTGCCAGCAGAAAGGGGCTGGACACCGGGGAGCTGTTTTTT
cdr3_aa: CASRKGLDTGELFF

v_call: TRBV7-9
j_call: TRBJ1-2
d_call: -
clone_size: few
cdr3_nt: TGTGCCAGCAGCCCAGAAAGGGGTCGAAGGGACTACACCTTC
cdr3_aa: CASSPERGRRDYTF

v_call: TRBV5-6
j_call: TRBJ1-5
d_call: -
clone_size: few
cdr3_nt: TGTGCCAGCAGCTTGTATCTCGGGGGAATTCAGCCCCAGCATTTT
cdr3_aa: CASSLYLGGIQPQHF

v_call: TRBV6-2/TRBV6-3
j_call: TRBJ2-7
d_call: -
clone_size: medium-sized
cdr3_nt: TGTGCCAGCAGTTACCGGGACAACTACGAGCAGTACTTC
cdr3_aa: CASSYRDNYEQYF

v_call: TRBV7-8
j_call: TRBJ2-5
d_call: -
clone_size: few
cdr3_nt: TGTGCCAGCAGCTTAATAGTGGGGGAAGATGGGACCCAGTACTTC
cdr3_aa: CASSLIVGEDGTQYF

v_call: TRBV7-9
j_call: TRBJ2-5
d_call: -
clone_size: few
cdr3_nt: TGTGCCAGCAGCTTAGATCTAGCGAGGGAGACCCAGTACTTC
cdr3_aa: CASSLDLARETQYF

v_call: TRBV5-1
j_call: TRBJ2-3
d_call: -
clone_size: few
cdr3_nt: TGCGCCAGCAGCTTGGTTGAGACAGATACGCAGTATTTT
cdr3_aa: CASSLVETDTQYF

v_call: TRBV29-1
j_call: TRBJ2-7
d_call: -
clone_size: many
cdr3_nt: TGCAGCGTTGTGGACAGATCCTACGAGCAGTACTTC
cdr3_aa: CSVVDRSYEQYF

v_call: TRBV7-9
j_call: TRBJ1-5
d_call: TRBD1
clone_size: many
cdr3_nt: TGTGCCAGCAGCCAGGACAGGCAGCCCCAGCATTTT
cdr3_aa: CASSQDRQPQHF

v_call: TRBV15
j_call: TRBJ2-2
d_call: TRBD1
clone_size: -
cdr3_nt: TGTGCCACAGAAGAGGGGGCTAGCACCGGGGAGCTGTTTTTT
cdr3_aa: CATEEGASTGELFF

v_call: TRBV4-1
j_call: TRBJ1-4
d_call: TRBD1
clone_size: many
cdr3_nt: TGCGCCAGCAGCCAAGTTGAGGGGGCAAGGTTGTGGCTGTTTTTT
cdr3_aa: CASSQVEGARLWLFF

v_call: TRBV27
j_call: TRBJ2-6
d_call: -
clone_size: many
cdr3_nt: TGTGCCACCACTAACCGACCCTCTGGGGCCAACGTCCTGACTTTC
cdr3_aa: CATTNRPSGANVLTF

v_call: TRBV27
j_call: TRBJ1-6
d_call: -
clone_size: many
cdr3_nt: TGTGCCAGCAGTTCGCCGAGGGGCAGTAATTCACCCCTCCACTTT
cdr3_aa: CASSSPRGSNSPLHF

v_call: TRBV7-6
j_call: TRBJ2-3
d_call: TRBD2
clone_size: many
cdr3_nt: TGTGCCAGCAGCAGACGACTAGCGGGGGGGCAAGATACGCAGTATTTT
cdr3_aa: CASSRRLAGGQDTQYF

v_call: TRBV7-6
j_call: TRBJ1-4
d_call: TRBD1
clone_size: -
cdr3_nt: TGTGCCAGCAGCCCTGACAGGGGAGTTGAAAAACTGTTTTTT
cdr3_aa: CASSPDRGVEKLFF

v_call: TRBV6-6
j_call: TRBJ2-3
d_call: -
clone_size: -
cdr3_nt: TGTGCCAGCATCGACGCGGCTTTCACAGATACGCAGTATTTT
cdr3_aa: CASIDAAFTDTQYF

v_call: TRBV12-3/TRBV12-4
j_call: TRBJ1-1
d_call: -
clone_size: few
cdr3_nt: TGTGCCAGCAGTTACGGGACATTGAACACTGAAGCTTTCTTT
cdr3_aa: CASSYGTLNTEAFF